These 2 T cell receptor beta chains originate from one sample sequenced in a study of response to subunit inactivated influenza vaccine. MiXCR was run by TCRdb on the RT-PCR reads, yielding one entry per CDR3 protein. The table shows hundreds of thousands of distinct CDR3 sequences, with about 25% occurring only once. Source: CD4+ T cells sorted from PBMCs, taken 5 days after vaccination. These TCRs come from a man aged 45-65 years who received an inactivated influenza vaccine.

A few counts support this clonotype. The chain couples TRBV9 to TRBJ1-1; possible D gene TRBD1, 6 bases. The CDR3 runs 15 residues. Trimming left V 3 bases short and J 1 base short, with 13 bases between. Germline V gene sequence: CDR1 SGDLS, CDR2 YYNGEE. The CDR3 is CASSAMGGQNTEAFF. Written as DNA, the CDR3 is TGTGCCAGCAGCGCCATGGGGGGGCAGAACACTGAAGCTTTCTTT. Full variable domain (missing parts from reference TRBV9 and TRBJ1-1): DSGVTQTPKHLITATGQRVTLRCSPRSGDLSVYWYQQSLDQGLQFLIQYYNGEERAKGNILERFSAQQFPDLHSELNLSSLELGDSALYFCASSAMGGQNTEAFFGQGTRLTVV.

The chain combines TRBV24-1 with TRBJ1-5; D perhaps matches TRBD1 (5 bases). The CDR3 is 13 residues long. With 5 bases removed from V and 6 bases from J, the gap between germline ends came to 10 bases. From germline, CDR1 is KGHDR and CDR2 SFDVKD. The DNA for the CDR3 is TGTGCCACCAGTGCAGGGACCGGTCAGCCCCAGCATTTT. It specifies CATSAGTGQPQHF.